The source of this T cell receptor beta chain is a study of cytomegalovirus exposure and HLA in healthy donors. Study-wide results and caveats: TCR beta sequences reportedly predicted most subjects' HLA-A and HLA-B alleles accurately.

The PCR was carried out with 60 Vbeta primers and 13 Jbeta primers. Sequenced by immunoSEQ multiplex PCR; TCRdb stores in-frame clones only, minus some. The top ten hold approximately 3.4% of the sample, which has some 100,000 clones, roughly 83% seen once. Points on this clone: Its antigen is not identified.

J lost 0 bases, V lost 3 bases, and 14 bases had no gene match. Germline-derived CDR1 and CDR2 are SGDLS and YYNGEE. This CDR3 contains 19 residues. The genes are TRBV9 and TRBJ1-1; 10 nucleotides line up with TRBD1. This TCR came from a male donor in good health and CMV-seropositive. The material sequenced was PBMCs. CDR3: CASSDGTGDEYSLNTEAFF. The CDR3 DNA is TGTGCCAGCAGCGATGGGACAGGGGACGAATATTCTCTGAACACTGAAGCTTTCTTT.